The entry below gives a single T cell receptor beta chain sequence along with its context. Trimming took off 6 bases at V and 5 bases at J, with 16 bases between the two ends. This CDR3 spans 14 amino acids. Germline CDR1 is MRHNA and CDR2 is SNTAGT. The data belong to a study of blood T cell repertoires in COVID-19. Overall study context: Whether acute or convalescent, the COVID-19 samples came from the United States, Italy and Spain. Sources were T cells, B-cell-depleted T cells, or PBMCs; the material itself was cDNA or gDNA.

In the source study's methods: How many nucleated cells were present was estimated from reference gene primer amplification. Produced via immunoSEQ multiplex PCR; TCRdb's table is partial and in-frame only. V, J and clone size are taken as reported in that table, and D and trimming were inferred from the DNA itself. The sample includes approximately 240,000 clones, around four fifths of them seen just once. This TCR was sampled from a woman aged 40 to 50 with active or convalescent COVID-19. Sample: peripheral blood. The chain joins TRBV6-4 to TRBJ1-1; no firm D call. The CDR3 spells CASSVEGGRTEAFF. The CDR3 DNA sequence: TGTGCCAGCAGCGTCGAGGGAGGACGGACTGAAGCTTTCTTT.